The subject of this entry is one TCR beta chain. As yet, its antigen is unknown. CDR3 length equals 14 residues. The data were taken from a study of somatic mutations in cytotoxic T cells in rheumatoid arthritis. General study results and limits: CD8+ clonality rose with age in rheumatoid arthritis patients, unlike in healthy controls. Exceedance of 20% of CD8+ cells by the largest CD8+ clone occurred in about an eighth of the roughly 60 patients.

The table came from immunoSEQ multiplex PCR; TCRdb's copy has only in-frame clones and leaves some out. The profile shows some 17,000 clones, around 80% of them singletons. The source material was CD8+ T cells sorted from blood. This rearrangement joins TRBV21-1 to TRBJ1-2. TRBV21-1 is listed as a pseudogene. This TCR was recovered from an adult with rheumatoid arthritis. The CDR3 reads CASSKVLGDKGYTF. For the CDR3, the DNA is TGTGCCAGCAGCAAAGTTTTGGGGGATAAGGGCTACACCTTC.